One and the same sample provided the 32 T cell receptor beta chains below, sequenced in a study of T-cell reconstitution after alpha-beta-depleted transplantation in children. A library of TCRbeta sequences, prepared with unique molecular identifiers, was generated. TCRdb reprocessed the PCR reads with MiXCR, giving one entry per CDR3 protein. The sample comprises about 58,000 distinct CDR3 sequences, roughly 46% of which are singletons, and more than 95% rests with the top ten. The specimen comprised PBMCs, mostly from graft donor cells, sampled 360 days after TCRalphabeta/CD19-depleted stem cell transplant. These receptors all come from a male patient aged 10 to 17 who had a stem cell transplant for acute lymphoblastic leukemia, so the T cells may come from the graft donor.

This chain connects TRBV4-1 to TRBJ1-1, with 7 nucleotides matching TRBD1. The CDR3 spans 14 residues. The V and J ends lost 3 bases and 4 bases, in that order; junction bases with no gene match: 5. The germline CDR1 and CDR2 sequences are MGHRA and YSYEKL. The CDR3 DNA is TGCGCCAGCAGCCACCCGAACAGGGGCACTGAAGCTTTCTTT. Protein sequence: CASSHPNRGTEAFF.

This chain links TRBV9 with TRBJ2-5; TRBD2 is a possible D gene (6 bases). Trimming took off 0 bases at V and 5 bases at J, with 8 bases between the two ends. This CDR3 spans 13 amino acids. Germline V gene sequence: CDR1 SGDLS, CDR2 YYNGEE. CDR3 residues: CASSVGGVETQYF. The CDR3 nucleotides are TGTGCCAGCAGCGTAGGGGGGGTGGAGACCCAGTACTTC.

This rearrangement joins TRBV6-2 or TRBV6-3 to TRBJ2-1, with 10 positions matching TRBD2. The CDR3 extends over 14 amino acids. V lost 6 bases, J lost 4 bases, and 3 bases stayed unmatched. Germline V gene lookup returns CDR1 MNHEY and CDR2 SVGEGT. The CDR3 nucleotides are TGTGCCAGCAGGAGCGGGGGGGTTTACAATGAGCAGTTCTTC. This codes for CASRSGGVYNEQFF.

Only a few counts were recorded for this clonotype. The rearrangement uses TRBV11-3 and TRBJ2-2, with D unclear. This CDR3 comprises 12 residues. Trimming took 2 bases from V and 7 from J, leaving 5 bases between them. Germline V CDR1 and CDR2: SGHNT, YENEEA. The CDR3 nucleotides read TGTGCCAGCAGCTTAAAAGGCGGGGAGCTGTTTTTT. Protein sequence: CASSLKGGELFF.

V and J are TRBV2 and TRBJ1-6; D uncertain. V lost 7 bases, J lost 9 bases, and 16 bases lay in between. Germline V gives CDR1 SNHLY, CDR2 FYNNEI. The CDR3 loop spans 14 amino acids. DNA for the CDR3: TGTGCCAGCATTTCAGTTGGCGGGTCTTCACCCCTCCACTTT. Translated, it gives CASISVGGSSPLHF.

This clonotype was seen only once. The genes are TRBV9 and TRBJ2-5; 11 nucleotides align to TRBD1. From germline, CDR1 is SGDLS and CDR2 YYNGEE. The CDR3 has 14 residues. Trimming removed 4 bases from V and 5 bases from J; junction bases left unmatched: 4. The CDR3 DNA reads TGTGCCAGCAGCCCCTGGACAGGGGGCGAGACCCAGTACTTC. As protein: CASSPWTGGETQYF. Looking up the rest from reference TRBV9 and TRBJ2-5 gives the full variable domain: DSGVTQTPKHLITATGQRVTLRCSPRSGDLSVYWYQQSLDQGLQFLIQYYNGEERAKGNILERFSAQQFPDLHSELNLSSLELGDSALYFCASSPWTGGETQYFGPGTRLLVL.

Written as DNA, the CDR3 is TGTGCCAGCAGCCGGACTAGCGGGAGTAGAGATGAGCAGTTCTTC. Its protein is CASSRTSGSRDEQFF. This rearrangement joins TRBV14 to TRBJ2-1, with TRBD2 identical over 13 bases. This CDR3 has 15 amino acids. Germline V gene data show CDR1 as SGHDN and CDR2 as FVKESK. After removal of 4 bases from V and 8 bases from J, the junction contained 5 bases not matched to a gene.

This clonotype has just a few counts. The V and J genes are TRBV7-2 and TRBJ1-1; no reliable D call. CDR1 and CDR2 (germline): SGHTA, FQGNSA. CDR3 length: 14 residues. Trimming stripped 0 bases from V and 4 bases from J, with 9 bases between. CDR3 sequence reads: CASSLAGLGTEAFF. CDR3 nucleotide sequence: TGTGCCAGCAGCTTAGCAGGGTTGGGCACTGAAGCTTTCTTT.

CDR3 in amino acids: CASGYSEGTDTQYF. DNA of the CDR3: TGCGCCAGCGGATACAGCGAGGGAACAGATACGCAGTATTTT. The chain combines TRBV4-3 with TRBJ2-3, with D tentatively TRBD2 (5 bases). Trimming took off 8 bases at V and 3 bases at J, with 15 bases between the two ends. Germline V CDR1 and CDR2: LGHNA, YSLEER. This CDR3 spans 14 amino acids.

The chain has TRBV11-2 and TRBJ2-3; 9 nucleotides agree with TRBD2. Germline CDR1 and CDR2: SGHAT and FQNNGV. There are 15 residues in the CDR3. V was clipped by 1 base and J by 6 bases; unmatched bases: 5. CDR3 nucleotides: TGTGCCAGCAGCTTAGGTGGCGGGGGGGCGGATACGCAGTATTTT. Translated, it gives CASSLGGGGADTQYF.

This clonotype appeared a few times. V and J are TRBV27 and TRBJ2-3; D perhaps matches TRBD2 (5 bases). V was clipped by 3 bases and J by 3 bases, with 10 bases between them. The length of the CDR3 is 14 residues. Germline assignment: CDR1 MNHEY and CDR2 SMNVEV (reference sequence). Here the CDR3 reads CASSFLWETDTQYF. The DNA for the CDR3 is TGTGCCAGCAGTTTTCTATGGGAGACAGATACGCAGTATTTT.

This sequence joins TRBV7-2 and TRBJ2-7; 9 bases are a match to TRBD2. The length of the CDR3 is 16 residues. CDR1 is SGHTA, CDR2 FQGNSA, per germline. After removal of 6 bases from V and 0 bases from J, the junction contained 9 bases not matched to a gene. The CDR3 is CASRHNSGSASYEQYF. Here the CDR3 DNA reads TGTGCCAGCAGACACAATAGCGGGAGTGCCTCCTACGAGCAGTACTTC.

The rearrangement uses TRBV7-9 and TRBJ2-3; 8 positions match TRBD1. Germline-derived CDR1 and CDR2 are SEHNR and FQNEAQ (reference sequence). Trimming at V came to 8 bases and at J to 6 bases, leaving 10 bases not matched to a gene. The CDR3 is 14 residues long. The CDR3 spells CASERDRGRDTQYF. The DNA of the CDR3 is TGTGCCAGCGAGAGAGACAGGGGAAGGGATACGCAGTATTTT.

The table lists this clonotype with a few counts. The chain uses TRBV12-3 or TRBV12-4 and TRBJ2-1; D unclear. V dropped 7 bases and J dropped 5 bases, with 6 bases sitting between them. The CDR3 length is 11 residues. This CDR3 is CASTWHNEQFF. The CDR3, as DNA: TGTGCCAGCACTTGGCACAATGAGCAGTTCTTC.

The chain links TRBV29-1 to TRBJ2-7, with 7 bases matching TRBD1. Germline V gives CDR1 SQVTM, CDR2 ANQGSEA. Trimming took 4 bases from V and 4 from J; bases not matched to a gene: 4. This CDR3 region has 12 residues. The CDR3 is CSVGEQGYEQYF. The DNA of the CDR3 is TGCAGCGTTGGGGAACAGGGGTACGAGCAGTACTTC.

The chain carries TRBV29-1 and TRBJ1-1, with D possibly being TRBD1 (6 bases). Germline CDR1 SQVTM, CDR2 ANQGSEA. This CDR3 is 12 amino acids long. V lost 5 bases to trimming and J lost 5 bases, with 12 bases between them. The CDR3: CSVKGVGTEAFF. DNA for the CDR3: TGCAGCGTTAAGGGGGTAGGAACTGAAGCTTTCTTT.

V usage is TRBV20-1 and J usage is TRBJ2-5; 10 bases match TRBD1. Germline V gene data show CDR1 as DFQATT and CDR2 as SNEGSKA (reference sequence). With 6 bases clipped from V and 1 base from J, the junction kept 8 bases outside the gene matches. The CDR3 covers 15 residues. The CDR3 DNA reads as TGCAGTGCACCTACCCGGACAGGGGGCCAAGAGACCCAGTACTTC. Protein sequence: CSAPTRTGGQETQYF.

The chain uses TRBV3-1 and TRBJ2-1; tentatively, D is TRBD2 (5 bases). Germline V gives CDR1 LGHDT, CDR2 YNNKEL (reference sequence). The CDR3 runs 18 residues. Trimming left V 4 bases short and J 0 bases short, with 19 bases between. The CDR3 DNA reads TGTGCCAGCAGCCCAGGCGGCCCAGCGGTTAGCTCCTACAATGAGCAGTTCTTC. Translating gives CASSPGGPAVSSYNEQFF.

The chain is built from TRBV24-1 and TRBJ2-1, with 7 bases matching TRBD1. J was trimmed by 0 bases and V by 5 bases; bases with no gene match: 3. Germline CDR1 is KGHDR and CDR2 is SFDVKD. The CDR3 has 15 residues. This CDR3 reads CATSGWDSSYNEQFF. DNA for the CDR3: TGTGCCACCAGTGGTTGGGACAGCTCCTACAATGAGCAGTTCTTC.

The gene calls are TRBV4-3 and TRBJ2-1; 11 bases fit TRBD2. The CDR3 covers 15 residues. Germline-derived CDR1 and CDR2 are LGHNA and YSLEER. The J segment lost 5 bases and the V segment lost 4 bases, leaving 4 bases of the junction unmatched. CDR3: CASSPGTSGNNEQFF. In nucleotides, the CDR3 is TGCGCCAGCAGCCCCGGGACTAGCGGAAACAATGAGCAGTTCTTC.

The rearrangement uses TRBV12-3 or TRBV12-4 and TRBJ2-3; a weak D match, TRBD2 (5 bases). The CDR3 covers 15 residues. V was shortened by 8 bases and J by 3 bases, with 18 bases between the two germline ends. The CDR3 reads CASRAGLWETDTQYF. CDR3 sequence (DNA): TGTGCCAGCCGGGCAGGCCTATGGGAGACAGATACGCAGTATTTT.

The V gene is TRBV19, the J gene TRBJ1-3; 7 nucleotides line up with TRBD1. V shed 6 bases and J 0 bases; nucleotides not matched to a gene: 5. This CDR3 has 15 residues. CDR1 LNHDA and CDR2 SQIVND come from the germline V gene (reference sequence). This CDR3 reads CASSTAGGSGNTIYF. In nucleotides, the CDR3 is TGTGCCAGTAGCACCGCAGGGGGCTCTGGAAACACCATATATTTT.

The chain combines TRBV6-2 or TRBV6-3 with TRBJ2-3; TRBD2 matches at 12 bases. Trimming removed 6 bases from V and 10 bases from J; junction bases left unmatched: 8. Germline CDR1 is MNHEY and CDR2 is SVGEGT. This CDR3 spans 14 amino acids. CDR3 nucleotide sequence: TGTGCCAGCAGACCGACTAGCGGGGGTGCGCCGCAGTATTTT. This encodes CASRPTSGGAPQYF.

The chain links TRBV25-1 to TRBJ1-2; D may be TRBD1 (5 bases). CDR1 is MGHDK and CDR2 is SYGVNS in the germline V gene. This CDR3 contains 17 residues. V lost 0 bases and J 2 bases, leaving 16 bases between the germline ends. CDR3 residues: CASSEYSPRTPNYGYTF. The CDR3, as DNA: TGTGCCAGCAGTGAATATTCCCCTCGGACACCCAACTATGGCTACACCTTC.

This clonotype was seen more than once but under ten times. V usage is TRBV29-1 and J usage is TRBJ2-7; no clear D gene. V was clipped by 5 bases and J by 2 bases, with 13 bases between them. In germline, CDR1 is SQVTM, CDR2 ANQGSEA. The CDR3 runs 13 residues. CDR3 in DNA: TGCAGCGTTCAAAGGGCCCCGACCTACGAGCAGTACTTC. Its translation: CSVQRAPTYEQYF.

This clonotype turned up a few times. The chain combines TRBV5-1 with TRBJ2-2, with TRBD2 identical over 8 bases. The CDR3 extends over 17 amino acids. The V segment lost 0 bases and the J segment 5 bases; nucleotides outside the gene matches: 9. In germline, CDR1 is SGHRS, CDR2 YFSETQ. As DNA, the CDR3 is TGCGCCAGCAGCTTGGACGTCAAGCGGGAGCGAACCGGGGAGCTGTTTTTT. Amino acid sequence: CASSLDVKRERTGELFF.

The rearrangement links TRBV4-1 to TRBJ2-7; a weak D match, TRBD1 (6 bases). V lost 3 bases and J 2 bases, leaving 14 bases between the germline ends. CDR3 length equals 15 residues. CDR1 and CDR2 (germline): MGHRA, YSYEKL. CDR3 coding DNA: TGCGCCAGCAGCCAGGCCCAGGGGCTAACCTACGAGCAGTACTTC. This codes for CASSQAQGLTYEQYF.

The chain links TRBV9 to TRBJ2-7; 10 bases agree with TRBD2. CDR1 and CDR2 (germline): SGDLS, YYNGEE. The CDR3 runs to 16 residues. V was pared by 4 bases and J by 3 bases, with 10 bases of the junction left unmatched. The CDR3 spells CASSPRASGGVYEQYF. CDR3 bases: TGTGCCAGCAGCCCCCGCGCTAGCGGGGGAGTCTACGAGCAGTACTTC.

This chain links TRBV28 with TRBJ2-7; D is ambiguous. Germline loops: CDR1 MDHEN, CDR2 SYDVKM. V lost 3 bases to trimming and J lost 6 bases, with 9 bases between them. The CDR3 loop spans 12 amino acids. The CDR3 region is CASSLLYSEQYF. CDR3 coding DNA: TGTGCCAGCAGTTTGTTGTACAGCGAGCAGTACTTC.

CDR3 nucleotide sequence: TGCGCCAGCAGCCAAAGAGGGACACTCTCCTACGAGCAGTACTTC. Translated: CASSQRGTLSYEQYF. The chain uses TRBV4-1 and TRBJ2-7, with D tentatively TRBD1 (6 bases). Germline V gene sequence: CDR1 MGHRA, CDR2 YSYEKL. Trimming removed 2 bases from V and 0 bases from J, with 11 bases in between. The length of the CDR3 is 15 residues.

The gene calls are TRBV29-1 and TRBJ1-5; D call uncertain. The CDR3 is 13 residues long. The germline V and J ends were trimmed by 0 bases and 3 bases, with 6 bases remaining between them. In germline, CDR1 is SQVTM, CDR2 ANQGSEA. The CDR3 protein is CSVEEAVNQPQHF. The CDR3 bases are TGCAGCGTTGAAGAAGCGGTCAATCAGCCCCAGCATTTT.

The chain is built from TRBV9 and TRBJ2-7; D remains unclear. The CDR3 length is 14 residues. Trimming removed 3 bases at V and 2 bases at J, with 12 bases between. The germline V gene has CDR1 SGDLS and CDR2 YYNGEE. The CDR3 coding sequence is TGTGCCAGCAGCGGGATAGACCCAGCCTACGAGCAGTACTTC. It specifies CASSGIDPAYEQYF.